The rows below give T cell receptor beta chains drawn from one sample of a study of blood T cell repertoires in COVID-19. TCRdb keeps only in-frame clones here, not all; method: immunoSEQ multiplex PCR. The sample carries roughly 250,000 clones, 70% to 90% recorded once. Input material: peripheral blood. All receptors derive from a man between 45 and 60 years old with acute or convalescent COVID-19. The CDR3 runs from the conserved cysteine through the conserved F or W. The D gene is left open where the match is weak. Size tells how often a clone was seen (once, few, many) or the class of an expanded clone, and some rows leave it out.

D,V,size,J,DNA,CDR3
NA,TRBV11-2,NA,TRBJ2-1,TGTGCCAGCAGCTTAGATCCAGGGCGGATTGAGCAGTTCTTC,CASSLDPGRIEQFF
TRBD1,TRBV30,NA,TRBJ1-1,TGTGCCTGGAGTAGAGACAGGGGGGAAGCTTTCTTT,CAWSRDRGEAFF
NA,TRBV12-3/TRBV12-4,NA,TRBJ1-1,TGTGCCAGCATCCCCTCAGGGTTCACTGAAGCTTTCTTT,CASIPSGFTEAFF
TRBD1,TRBV6-5,once,TRBJ2-1,TGTGCCAGCAGAAACAGGGGAATGAACAATGAGCAGTTCTTC,CASRNRGMNNEQFF
TRBD2,TRBV3-1/TRBV3-2,NA,TRBJ2-7,TGTGCCAGCAGCCCTGGACTAGCAGCTCACGAGCAGTACTTC,CASSPGLAAHEQYF
NA,TRBV5-4,NA,TRBJ1-1,TGTGCCAGCAGCTGGGGGGGACAGAACACTGAAGCTTTCTTT,CASSWGGQNTEAFF
NA,TRBV2,NA,TRBJ2-2,TGTGCCAGCAGTGACGGAGGGGGCTACACCGGGGAGCTGTTTTTT,CASSDGGGYTGELFF
NA,TRBV11-3,NA,TRBJ2-2,TGTGCCAGCAGCGCCAGGGGTAACACCGGGGAGCTGTTTTTT,CASSARGNTGELFF
NA,TRBV29-1,NA,TRBJ1-1,TGCAGCTTTATTACAGGTTTCACTGAAGCTTTCTTT,CSFITGFTEAFF
NA,TRBV5-5,NA,TRBJ2-7,TGTGCCAGCAGCTTGGGCTACGTACTCTACGAGCAGTACTTC,CASSLGYVLYEQYF
NA,TRBV9,NA,TRBJ1-6,TGTGCCAGCAGCGTAGCAGGGCGCCATAATTCACCCCTCCACTTT,CASSVAGRHNSPLHF
NA,TRBV2,NA,TRBJ2-4,TGTGCCAGTGCGTACGGGGAAAACATTCAGTACTTC,CASAYGENIQYF
TRBD2,TRBV5-3,NA,TRBJ2-2,TGTGCCAGAAGCTCGGAGCGGGAGGGCCTGGAATCTGGGGAGCTGTTTTTT,CARSSEREGLESGELFF
NA,TRBV3-1/TRBV3-2,once,TRBJ2-7,TGTGCCAGCAGCCATCTATCCTACGAGCAGTACTTC,CASSHLSYEQYF
TRBD1,TRBV12-3/TRBV12-4,NA,TRBJ1-2,TGTGCCAGCAGCCCGACAGGGGGCGAGGGCTACACCTTC,CASSPTGGEGYTF
NA,TRBV28,once,TRBJ1-5,TGTGCCAGCAGATATGGTGGAGGGCAGCCCCAGCATTTT,CASRYGGGQPQHF
TRBD1,TRBV3-1/TRBV3-2,NA,TRBJ1-5,TGTGCCAGCAGCCCCCACGGACAGGGGGATGAACAGCCCCAGCATTTT,CASSPHGQGDEQPQHF